These 27 T cell receptor beta chains were all obtained from the same sample, sequenced in a study of T cell repertoires in cytomegalovirus infection. One entry per CDR3 protein results from TCRdb running MiXCR on the reads. The data show 310,000 or so distinct CDR3 sequences, around a sixth seen once. Material for sequencing was PBMCs. These receptors were collected from a human donor in good health (CMV status not recorded). Some clones in this sample may be carry-over from other donors' samples.

A single count supports this clonotype. The chain has TRBV29-1 and TRBJ2-1; 9 nucleotides line up with TRBD1. In germline, CDR1 is SQVTM, CDR2 ANQGSEA. The CDR3 loop spans 15 amino acids. Trimming at V came to 5 bases and at J to 5 bases, leaving 10 bases not matched to a gene. Here the CDR3 DNA reads TGCAGCGTTATCGACCGGGACAGGGTAGACAATGAGCAGTTCTTC. Translating it yields CSVIDRDRVDNEQFF.

This clonotype was detected only a few times. The chain is built from TRBV27 and TRBJ2-7; 9 bases are a match to TRBD2. The CDR3 has 15 amino acids. V trimming: 3 bases; J trimming: 6 bases; junction bases outside the gene matches: 9. From germline, CDR1 is MNHEY and CDR2 SMNVEV (reference sequence). This chain's CDR3 is CASSFGLAGDREQYF. The CDR3 bases are TGTGCCAGCAGTTTCGGGTTAGCGGGGGACCGCGAGCAGTACTTC.

This clonotype was detected a few times. V usage is TRBV4-1 and J usage is TRBJ2-3, with 10 bases matching TRBD2. CDR3 length equals 15 residues. The germline gives CDR1 MGHRA, CDR2 YSYEKL. Trimming cost V 0 bases and J 5 bases; bases outside gene matches: 2. CDR3 coding DNA: TGCGCCAGCAGCCAAGATCTAGCGGGGGAAGATACGCAGTATTTT. Protein product: CASSQDLAGEDTQYF.

Turning to this clonotype: A read error may explain this, as a much larger clone is one base away. This chain links TRBV7-4 with TRBJ1-5, with TRBD1 identical over 8 bases. The length of the CDR3 is 20 residues. Germline CDR1 and CDR2: SGHVT and SQSDAQ. Trimming removed 3 bases from V and 3 bases from J; junction bases left unmatched: 19. CDR3 in DNA: TGTGCCAGCAGCTTCGCTCCGGGACAGGAAACATGGGGTTACAATCAGCCCCAGCATTTT. This encodes CASSFAPGQETWGYNQPQHF.

This chain connects TRBV4-3 to TRBJ2-2; TRBD2 is a possible D gene (6 bases). V lost 0 bases, J lost 1 base, and 27 bases lay in between. Germline V gene data show CDR1 as LGHNA and CDR2 as YSLEER. CDR3 length: 22 amino acids. The CDR3 is CASSQDCARGFGRGLNTGELFF. DNA for the CDR3: TGCGCCAGCAGCCAAGATTGCGCGCGCGGATTCGGGCGGGGACTGAACACCGGGGAGCTGTTTTTT.

This clonotype was detected once. The chain is built from TRBV29-1 and TRBJ1-4, with a tentative D call TRBD1 (6 bases). The CDR3 totals 14 residues. Per germline, CDR1 SQVTM and CDR2 ANQGSEA. Trimming cost V 6 bases and J 0 bases, with 11 bases left between them. The CDR3 coding sequence is TGCAGCGTGGGAGGGACATCAACTAATGAAAAACTGTTTTTT. Protein sequence: CSVGGTSTNEKLFF.

In its sample, this clonotype was seen many times. The gene calls are TRBV6-6 and TRBJ2-7; 7 bases map to TRBD2. J lost 7 bases, V lost 0 bases, and 18 bases had no gene match. CDR3 length equals 18 residues. CDR1 and CDR2 (germline): MNHNY, SVGAGI (reference sequence). DNA for the CDR3: TGTGCCAGCAGTTACTCGATTGGGGGGACTACAAATTTGGGAGAGCAGTACTTC. Translation gives CASSYSIGGTTNLGEQYF.

The chain joins TRBV9 to TRBJ1-2; 7 bases agree with TRBD1. V dropped 2 bases and J dropped 2; count of bases not matched to a gene: 3. The CDR3 is 14 amino acids. Germline V gives CDR1 SGDLS, CDR2 YYNGEE. The CDR3 reads CASSVTGMNYGYTF. The CDR3 DNA reads TGTGCCAGCAGCGTGACAGGGATGAACTATGGCTACACCTTC. The complete variable domain, with remaining parts taken from reference TRBV9 and TRBJ1-2, reads DSGVTQTPKHLITATGQRVTLRCSPRSGDLSVYWYQQSLDQGLQFLIQYYNGEERAKGNILERFSAQQFPDLHSELNLSSLELGDSALYFCASSVTGMNYGYTFGSGTRLTVV.

This clonotype was found many times. The CDR3 reads CASSLVVAGGPFRQFF. CDR3 nucleotides: TGTGCCAGCAGCTTAGTGGTAGCGGGGGGCCCCTTCAGGCAGTTCTTC. The chain uses TRBV7-2 and TRBJ2-1, with 10 bases that match TRBD2. CDR1 and CDR2 (germline): SGHTA, FQGNSA. J was trimmed by 12 bases and V by 1 base; bases with no gene match: 12. CDR3 length: 16 amino acids.

This chain connects TRBV13 to TRBJ2-1; TRBD2 is a possible D gene (5 bases). V gave up 5 bases and J gave up 9 bases, with 8 bases separating them. CDR1 PRHDT and CDR2 FYEKMQ come from the germline V gene (reference sequence). This CDR3 is 11 amino acids long. The CDR3 region is CASSLTSEQFF. The CDR3 nucleotides are TGTGCCAGCAGCCTCACTAGTGAGCAGTTCTTC.

The rearrangement joins TRBV20-1 to TRBJ2-5, with 9 bases fitting TRBD2. With V trimmed by 1 base and J by 4 bases, 16 bases remained unmatched. The CDR3 length is 18 residues. CDR1 is DFQATT, CDR2 SNEGSKA, per germline (reference sequence). The CDR3 region is CSARGTLSTAGGRETQYF. The CDR3, as DNA: TGCAGTGCTAGAGGGACTCTCTCGACAGCGGGGGGTAGAGAGACCCAGTACTTC.

This chain joins TRBV4-3 and TRBJ1-5; a weak D match, TRBD1 (5 bases). CDR1 is LGHNA, CDR2 YSLEER, per germline. The CDR3 has 15 amino acids. Trimming removed 4 bases at V and 5 bases at J, with 15 bases between. The CDR3 loop is CASSLGTPKDQPQHF. CDR3 in DNA: TGCGCCAGCAGCCTTGGGACTCCTAAGGATCAGCCCCAGCATTTT.

The chain joins TRBV7-6 to TRBJ1-1; D gene uncertain. The length of the CDR3 is 15 residues. Trimming shortened V by 1 base and J by 0 bases, and 9 bases separated the two germline ends. The germline V gene has CDR1 SGHVS and CDR2 FNYEAQ. The CDR3 nucleotides read TGTGCCAGCAGCTTAGAGCGGGATATGAACACTGAAGCTTTCTTT. This translates into CASSLERDMNTEAFF.

This clonotype has a count of ten or more. V is TRBV7-8 and J is TRBJ2-7; D might be TRBD1 or TRBD2, each matching 5 bases. The germline V gene encodes CDR1 SGHVS and CDR2 FQNEAQ. CDR3 length equals 18 residues. V was clipped by 4 bases and J by 6 bases, with 28 bases between them. Here the CDR3 reads CASSSTFGTAASGGEQYF. The CDR3 DNA reads TGTGCCAGCAGCTCCACTTTCGGGACGGCGGCATCCGGAGGCGAGCAGTACTTC.

This clonotype was detected only a few times. The rearrangement links TRBV2 to TRBJ1-3, with unresolved D. Germline V gives CDR1 SNHLY, CDR2 FYNNEI. The CDR3 has 13 residues. Between the trimmed V and J ends, which lost 7 bases and 3 bases, there was a span of 10 bases. The DNA of the CDR3 is TGTGCCAGCAACCAGGAGGTTGGAAACACCATATATTTT. The encoded protein is CASNQEVGNTIYF.

The CDR3 sequence is CASSSSWVLYNEQFF. In DNA, the CDR3 is TGTGCCAGCTCGTCCTCTTGGGTATTATACAATGAGCAGTTCTTC. This chain links TRBV18 with TRBJ2-1; D unclear. Germline CDR1 and CDR2: KGHSH and LQKENI. This CDR3 contains 15 residues. V was shortened by 6 bases and J by 4 bases, with 16 bases between the two germline ends.

For this clonotype: It may be a read error: a sequence one base away is much more abundant. V is TRBV6-1 and J is TRBJ2-7, with 8 bases that match TRBD2. This CDR3 comprises 15 residues. Germline V gives CDR1 MNHNS, CDR2 SASEGT. CDR3 nucleotides: TGTGCCAGCAGTTCCGGGGGGGCCCATCACTACGAGCAGCACTTC. It specifies CASSSGGAHHYEQHF.

This clonotype turned up a few times. The gene calls are TRBV6-6 and TRBJ1-6, with D maybe TRBD1 (6 bases). Germline CDR1 reads MNHNY; CDR2 reads SVGAGI (reference sequence). CDR3 length: 14 residues. Trimming removed 10 bases at V and 9 bases at J, with 19 bases between. CDR3 sequence (DNA): TGTGCCACCGCTCAGGGGCCTAGGAGTTCACCCCTCCACTTT. Residues: CATAQGPRSSPLHF.

The sample holds a few counts of this clonotype. The genes are TRBV9 and TRBJ2-3; D could derive from TRBD1 or TRBD2 (5 bases each). Germline V gene sequence: CDR1 SGDLS, CDR2 YYNGEE. The CDR3 has 15 amino acids. V lost 1 base and J 4 bases, leaving 13 bases between the germline ends. DNA of the CDR3: TGTGCCAGCAGCGTAAGGGCAGGGACGGCAGATACGCAGTATTTT. It specifies CASSVRAGTADTQYF.

This clonotype was seen only once. The CDR3: CAIVGTARESYTF. As DNA, the CDR3 is TGTGCCATCGTCGGGACAGCCCGAGAAAGCTACACCTTC. This sequence joins TRBV10-3 and TRBJ1-2; 7 bases map to TRBD1. This CDR3 contains 13 residues. Germline V gene data show CDR1 as ENHRY and CDR2 as SYGVKD. The V gene end was trimmed by 8 bases and the J gene end by 9 bases; junction bases not matched to a gene: 12.

The CDR3 sequence: CSARGLFYGYTF. CDR3 in DNA: TGCAGTGCCCGGGGTTTATTCTATGGCTACACCTTC. The chain has TRBV20-1 and TRBJ1-2; D gene unclear. Looked up from germline, CDR1 is DFQATT and CDR2 is SNEGSKA (reference sequence). The germline V and J ends were trimmed by 6 bases and 4 bases, with 12 bases remaining between them. There are 12 residues in the CDR3.

In this sample, this clonotype turned up many times. The chain uses TRBV10-2 and TRBJ1-5; D may be TRBD1 (5 bases). This CDR3 comprises 14 residues. V was clipped by 6 bases and J by 8 bases, with 17 bases between them. The V gene's germline CDR1 is WSHSY and CDR2 SAAADI. CDR3 residues: CASRSRDGDKPQHF. The DNA of the CDR3 is TGCGCCAGCAGGTCCCGGGACGGCGATAAGCCCCAGCATTTT.

The sample holds many counts of this clonotype. The chain is built from TRBV7-8 and TRBJ2-7, with a weak D call TRBD2 (6 bases). Germline-derived CDR1 and CDR2 are SGHVS and FQNEAQ. The V end was cut by 5 bases, the J end by 3 bases, with 11 bases between. The CDR3 consists of 13 residues. The chain's CDR3 is CASSEGLYYEQYF. DNA of the CDR3: TGTGCCAGCAGCGAGGGACTGTACTACGAGCAGTACTTC.

This clonotype was observed a few times. This chain connects TRBV5-1 to TRBJ1-1; D not certain. The CDR3 contains 14 residues. Germline loops: CDR1 SGHRS, CDR2 YFSETQ. Trimming cost V 4 bases and J 4 bases, with 14 bases left between them. CDR3 loop: CASSPESQLTEAFF. The CDR3 DNA reads as TGCGCCAGCAGCCCCGAGTCACAACTCACTGAAGCTTTCTTT.

This clonotype was picked up a small number of times. The chain employs TRBV5-6 and TRBJ2-7; D is uncertain. CDR3 length: 14 residues. V was trimmed by 4 bases and J by 2 bases, leaving 13 bases between them. Germline CDR1 SGHDT, CDR2 YYEEEE. The CDR3 sequence is CASSRPDATYEQYF. CDR3 coding DNA: TGTGCCAGCAGCCGACCCGACGCAACCTACGAGCAGTACTTC.

The chain couples TRBV3-1 to TRBJ2-2; a possible D gene is TRBD2 (6 bases). Between the trimmed V and J ends, which lost 1 base and 8 bases, there was a span of 14 bases. This CDR3 region has 15 residues. Per germline, CDR1 LGHDT and CDR2 YNNKEL (reference sequence). The CDR3 loop is CASSQARRGPGELFF. The CDR3 coding sequence is TGTGCCAGCAGCCAAGCACGGCGGGGTCCGGGGGAGCTGTTTTTT.

The chain links TRBV3-1 to TRBJ2-7, with D possibly matching TRBD1 (6 bases). The CDR3 has 16 residues. Germline V lookup: CDR1 LGHDT, CDR2 YNNKEL (reference sequence). V was clipped by 4 bases and J by 5 bases, with 21 bases between them. The CDR3: CASSPVSDTGSHEQYF. The CDR3, as DNA: TGTGCCAGCAGCCCGGTTTCAGACACAGGGAGCCACGAGCAGTACTTC.